Following are 26 T cell receptor beta chains from one sample sequenced in a study of early T cells in non-severe SARS-CoV-2 infection. MiXCR, run by TCRdb on the 5' RACE reads, gives a single entry per CDR3 protein. Among 70,000 to 90,000 distinct CDR3 sequences listed, more than 9% were seen once. The sample was whole blood, taken at baseline. The source is an adult who was a healthcare worker with PCR-confirmed SARS-CoV-2 infection or an uninfected control (not recorded which).

This clonotype was observed a handful of times. The rearrangement uses TRBV4-2 and TRBJ2-3; 11 nucleotides agree with TRBD2. The germline V gene encodes CDR1 LGHNA and CDR2 YNFKEQ. CDR3 size: 21 residues. Trimming cost V 1 base and J 2 bases; bases outside gene matches: 17. The chain's CDR3 is CASSQVVGSGLAGGTTDTQYF. As DNA, the CDR3 is TGTGCCAGCAGCCAAGTTGTTGGTAGTGGGCTAGCGGGAGGCACCACAGATACGCAGTATTTT.

V is TRBV30 and J is TRBJ2-2; D may be TRBD2 (6 bases). Between the trimmed V and J ends, which lost 5 bases and 4 bases, there was a span of 11 bases. The germline CDR1 and CDR2 sequences are GTSNPN and SVGIG (reference sequence). The CDR3 totals 13 residues. The CDR3 region has the DNA TGTGCCTGGGGGAGGAGGGCCACCGGGGAGCTGTTTTTT. Translation: CAWGRRATGELFF.

Ten or more counts support this clonotype. The V gene is TRBV5-4, the J gene TRBJ2-5; 10 bases map to TRBD2. The V segment lost 4 bases and the J segment 3 bases; nucleotides outside the gene matches: 6. CDR3 length equals 15 residues. CDR1 and CDR2 (germline): SGHNT, YYREEE (reference sequence). The DNA of the CDR3 is TGTGCCAGCAGCCCCAGGACTAGCGGCGAAGAGACCCAGTACTTC. This translates into CASSPRTSGEETQYF.

The DNA of the CDR3 is TGCAGTGCTAGAGATGCCGGCTTCGGGGTTGGAACGCAGTATTTT. Its translation is CSARDAGFGVGTQYF. The chain employs TRBV20-1 and TRBJ2-3, with TRBD2 as a possible D gene (5 bases). The germline V gene has CDR1 DFQATT and CDR2 SNEGSKA (reference sequence). V gave up 0 bases and J gave up 9 bases, with 19 bases separating them. CDR3 length equals 15 residues.

The V and J genes are TRBV10-3 and TRBJ2-5; 9 bases align to TRBD2. Germline CDR1 and CDR2: ENHRY and SYGVKD. Trimming at V came to 6 bases and at J to 5 bases, leaving 4 bases not matched to a gene. CDR3 length: 13 amino acids. CDR3: CAIRASGMETQYF. The CDR3, as DNA: TGTGCCATCAGGGCTAGCGGGATGGAGACCCAGTACTTC.

This clonotype was found many times. This chain joins TRBV5-1 and TRBJ2-3; tentative D call: TRBD1 (5 bases). CDR3 size: 15 residues. Per germline, CDR1 SGHRS and CDR2 YFSETQ. V shed 4 bases and J shed 1 base, with 13 bases lying between them. In nucleotides, the CDR3 is TGCGCCAGCAGCAGCGACAGCCGGGGCACAGATACGCAGTATTTT. Translating it yields CASSSDSRGTDTQYF.

This clonotype was detected ten times or more. The DNA for the CDR3 is TGTGCCAGCAGCCAACTAGCGGGAGGGTACAATGAGCAGTTCTTC. Translation gives CASSQLAGGYNEQFF. This chain links TRBV6-5 with TRBJ2-1; 13 bases are shared with TRBD2. The germline CDR1 and CDR2 sequences are MNHEY and SVGAGI. Trimming took 6 bases from V and 4 from J; bases not matched to a gene: 3. The CDR3 loop spans 15 amino acids.

The chain employs TRBV7-8 and TRBJ2-7, with D possibly TRBD1 on 5 matching bases. The CDR3 totals 14 residues. Germline V gene data show CDR1 as SGHVS and CDR2 as FQNEAQ. Trimming removed 1 base from V and 2 bases from J, with 9 bases in between. CDR3 sequence (DNA): TGTGCCAGCAGCTTAGAAGGACAAACCTACGAGCAGTACTTC. Its translation is CASSLEGQTYEQYF.

This clonotype was seen at least ten times. CDR3 loop: CATSAGARGNEQFF. The CDR3 bases are TGTGCCACCAGTGCCGGGGCCAGAGGGAATGAGCAGTTCTTC. The chain couples TRBV24-1 to TRBJ2-1; D could derive from TRBD1 or TRBD2 (5 bases each). The V end was cut by 5 bases, the J end by 7 bases, with 14 bases between. The germline V gene encodes CDR1 KGHDR and CDR2 SFDVKD. CDR3 size: 14 residues.

The rearrangement links TRBV4-2 to TRBJ2-2, with D possibly TRBD1 on 5 matching bases. Trimming took off 1 base at V and 9 bases at J, with 15 bases between the two ends. The V gene's germline CDR1 is LGHNA and CDR2 YNFKEQ. This CDR3 spans 15 amino acids. Here the CDR3 DNA reads TGTGCCAGCAGCCAAGCAATGGGGCAGGTCCGGGAGCTGTTTTTT. It is translated as CASSQAMGQVRELFF.

Points on this clonotype: This may arise from a read error, as a much more abundant clone is one base away. The chain carries TRBV7-9 and TRBJ1-5, with a possible D match to TRBD1 (5 bases). The CDR3 contains 12 residues. Germline CDR1 is SEHNR and CDR2 is FQNEAQ (reference sequence). Trimming shortened V by 4 bases and J by 4 bases, and 5 bases separated the two germline ends. The CDR3 bases are TGTGCCAGCAGCTCAGGGAATCAGCCCCAGCATTTT. It yields the protein CASSSGNQPQHF.

This clonotype occurred a few times. The rearrangement uses TRBV7-2 and TRBJ2-5; D not resolved. CDR1 SGHTA and CDR2 FQGNSA come from the germline V gene. The length of the CDR3 is 13 residues. Trimming removed 3 bases at V and 2 bases at J, with 7 bases between. The CDR3 bases are TGTGCCAGCAGCTTTGTACAGCAAGAGACCCAGTACTTC. This gives the protein CASSFVQQETQYF.

This clonotype was detected only a few times. The chain uses TRBV20-1 and TRBJ2-5; 16 nucleotides agree with TRBD2. This CDR3 region has 15 residues. Germline CDR1 DFQATT, CDR2 SNEGSKA (reference sequence). V lost 6 bases, J lost 5 bases, and 6 bases stayed unmatched. Written as DNA, the CDR3 is TGCAGTGCAGGGACTAGCGGGAGGGCCGGTGAGACCCAGTACTTC. Its protein is CSAGTSGRAGETQYF.

This clonotype was detected only a few times. This sequence joins TRBV5-4 and TRBJ2-2; D is possibly TRBD1 (6 bases). The CDR3 runs to 18 residues. CDR1 is SGHNT and CDR2 is YYREEE in the germline V gene (reference sequence). Between the trimmed V and J ends, which lost 1 base and 7 bases, there was a span of 23 bases. The CDR3: CASSLWGLRGAENGELFF. The CDR3 coding sequence is TGTGCCAGCAGCTTGTGGGGGCTACGAGGGGCCGAGAACGGGGAGCTGTTTTTT.

This clonotype was picked up many times. The V gene is TRBV9, the J gene TRBJ2-1; D is ambiguous. V lost 0 bases, J lost 2 bases, and 12 bases lay in between. CDR1 and CDR2 from the germline V gene are SGDLS and YYNGEE. The CDR3 is 16 residues long. The CDR3 region has the DNA TGTGCCAGCAGCGTAGTCTCGGATGGCGCCTACAATGAGCAGTTCTTC. The encoded protein is CASSVVSDGAYNEQFF.

A few counts support this clonotype. The chain carries TRBV7-2 and TRBJ2-7; D gene ambiguous. Germline assignment: CDR1 SGHTA and CDR2 FQGNSA. CDR3 length: 11 amino acids. V was trimmed by 5 bases and J by 6 bases, leaving 8 bases between them. The CDR3 bases are TGTGCCAGCAGCACGGTCGGCGAGCAGTACTTC. It encodes CASSTVGEQYF.

This clonotype was seen a handful of times. J is TRBJ2-5 and V is TRBV20-1; a possible D gene is TRBD2 (8 bases). V lost 7 bases and J 5 bases, leaving 20 bases between the germline ends. This CDR3 comprises 14 residues. CDR1 DFQATT and CDR2 SNEGSKA come from the germline V gene (reference sequence). The CDR3 region is CSVRQGGRRETQYF. The CDR3, as DNA: TGCAGTGTCAGACAGGGCGGGAGGCGCGAGACCCAGTACTTC.

This clonotype showed up many times. The genes are TRBV6-5 and TRBJ1-1, with 8 bases fitting TRBD1. Germline-derived CDR1 and CDR2 are MNHEY and SVGAGI. Trimming removed 2 bases from V and 7 bases from J; junction bases left unmatched: 6. CDR3 size: 14 residues. CDR3 protein: CASSYADRGGEAFF. CDR3 sequence (DNA): TGTGCCAGCAGTTACGCCGACAGGGGAGGTGAAGCTTTCTTT.

The J gene is TRBJ1-3, the V gene TRBV30; no firm D call. Germline V gives CDR1 GTSNPN, CDR2 SVGIG (reference sequence). CDR3 size: 13 residues. Deletions cut 3 bases from V and 1 base from J, with 7 bases between. CDR3 in amino acids: CAWRVESGNTIYF. The CDR3 nucleotides read TGTGCCTGGAGGGTGGAATCTGGAAACACCATATATTTT. Supplemented by reference TRBV30 and TRBJ1-3, the full variable domain reads SQTIHQWPATLVQPVGSPLSLECTVEGTSNPNLYWYRQAAGRGLQLLFYSVGIGQISSEVPQNLSASRPQDRQFILSSKKLLLSDSGFYLCAWRVESGNTIYFGEGSWLTVV.

The rearrangement uses TRBV12-3 or TRBV12-4 and TRBJ2-1; the D gene could be TRBD1 or TRBD2 (5 bases each). The CDR3 spans 13 residues. V dropped 2 bases and J dropped 15 bases, with 17 bases sitting between them. The CDR3 region has the DNA TGTGCCAGCAGTTTAATACGTGGGACGCTTCTGTTCTTC. It yields the protein CASSLIRGTLLFF.

The table lists this clonotype with a few counts. The chain couples TRBV3-1 to TRBJ2-3; D remains ambiguous. Trimming cost V 3 bases and J 2 bases, with 9 bases left between them. CDR1 is LGHDT and CDR2 is YNNKEL in the germline V gene (reference sequence). The CDR3 contains 14 residues. The CDR3 protein is CASSHGRNTDTQYF. CDR3 nucleotide sequence: TGTGCCAGCAGCCACGGAAGAAACACAGATACGCAGTATTTT.

This clonotype was seen at least ten times. This rearrangement joins TRBV28 to TRBJ2-3; D is perhaps TRBD1 or TRBD2 (5 bases each). Looked up from germline, CDR1 is MDHEN and CDR2 is SYDVKM. This CDR3 comprises 15 residues. Trimming took 8 bases from V and 8 from J, leaving 23 bases between them. The CDR3 bases are TGTGCCAGCCTCAGGGCACCTGTACTTGGGGGTACGCAGTATTTT. Protein: CASLRAPVLGGTQYF. Combining the CDR3 with reference TRBV28 and TRBJ2-3 gives the whole variable domain DVKVTQSSRYLVKRTGEKVFLECVQDMDHENMFWYRQDPGLGLRLIYFSYDVKMKEKGDIPEGYSVSREKKERFSLILESASTNQTSMYLCASLRAPVLGGTQYFGPGTRLTVL.

This clonotype was recorded many times. The J gene is TRBJ2-1, the V gene TRBV6-6; tentatively, D is TRBD2 (6 bases). Looked up from germline, CDR1 is MNHNY and CDR2 is SVGAGI (reference sequence). There are 16 residues in the CDR3. V lost 8 bases to trimming and J lost 3 bases, with 20 bases between them. As DNA, the CDR3 is TGTGCCAGCTCTCAGAAACCGGGGGAACTCTACAATGAGCAGTTCTTC. Residues: CASSQKPGELYNEQFF.

This clonotype appeared a few times. This rearrangement joins TRBV12-3 or TRBV12-4 to TRBJ2-1; 8 nucleotides line up with TRBD2. V dropped 7 bases and J dropped 6; count of bases not matched to a gene: 8. The CDR3 runs 14 residues. The CDR3 protein is CASTGLAGTNEQFF. CDR3 DNA sequence: TGTGCCAGCACCGGACTAGCTGGGACCAATGAGCAGTTCTTC.

A few counts support this clonotype. CDR3 sequence (DNA): TGTGCCAGCAGCTTGACTAGCGGGAGTGGGGGTGAGCAGTTCTTC. It translates to CASSLTSGSGGEQFF. The chain employs TRBV7-8 and TRBJ2-1; 12 bases map to TRBD2. The CDR3 totals 15 residues. V shed 3 bases and J 9 bases; nucleotides not matched to a gene: 6. Per the germline V gene, CDR1 is SGHVS and CDR2 is FQNEAQ. Complete variable domain (other parts from reference TRBV7-8 and TRBJ2-1): GAGVSQSPRYKVAKRGQDVALRCDPISGHVSLFWYQQALGQGPEFLTYFQNEAQLDKSGLPSDRFFAERPEGSVSTLKIQRTQQEDSAVYLCASSLTSGSGGEQFFGPGTRLTVL.

This clonotype appeared a few times. The chain uses TRBV15 and TRBJ2-5, with D possibly being TRBD2 (6 bases). The CDR3 runs to 17 residues. Germline loops: CDR1 LNHNV, CDR2 YYDKDF (reference sequence). V shed 1 base and J shed 2 bases, with 17 bases lying between them. CDR3 sequence reads: CATSRGERRDHQETQYF. Here the CDR3 DNA reads TGTGCCACCAGCAGAGGAGAGCGGCGGGACCATCAAGAGACCCAGTACTTC.